This TCR beta chain was sequenced during a study of shared clonotypes between healthy human individuals. The wider study: CD8 memory received one plate per donor, CD8 naive two, CD4 memory three and CD4 naive three.

TCRdb's copy holds only in-frame clones and misses some; the assay was immunoSEQ multiplex PCR. There are some 1 million clones in the sample; about 75% occur only once, and 1.4% lies in the top ten. Study observations and caveats: Despite large depth, sorted-subset datasets appeared incompletely sequenced.

With regard to this clone: Its antigen is not known.

There are 15 residues in the CDR3. CDR1 and CDR2 (germline): MNHNS, SASEGT. J was trimmed by 3 bases and V by 8 bases; bases with no gene match: 10. Source material: memory CD4+ T cells sorted from blood. Subset defined: CD45RA-negative fraction. This rearrangement joins TRBV6-1 to TRBJ2-3, with 8 bases aligning to TRBD2. The sequence was obtained from a young man in good health. The CDR3 region is CASYSGKLGTDTQYF. The CDR3 DNA reads as TGTGCCAGCTATAGCGGGAAGTTAGGGACAGATACGCAGTATTTT.